This entry describes one T cell receptor beta chain. Antigen unknown. This sample was taken from a study of T cells in Graves' hyperthyroidism and ophthalmopathy. Study outcomes and limitations: A model of 13 V-J pairs discriminated ophthalmopathy from stable hyperthyroidism.

TCR beta CDR3 regions were amplified from RNA. Initially, a first-round RT-PCR of the TCR CDR3 employed the HTBI primer set. One entry per CDR3 protein results from TCRdb running MiXCR on the multiplex PCR reads. The sample lists around 620,000 distinct CDR3 sequences, roughly 50% occurring once. The germline V gene encodes CDR1 LNHDA and CDR2 SQIVND (reference sequence). The CDR3 spans 18 residues. V lost 5 bases to trimming and J lost 4 bases; unmatched junction nucleotides: 14. The sequence was obtained from an adult woman with Graves' disease, either hyperthyroidism or ophthalmopathy (not recorded which). Sequenced material: peripheral blood or thyroid tissue (not recorded which). The chain combines TRBV19 with TRBJ1-5; 10 positions agree with TRBD1. In nucleotides, the CDR3 is TGTGCCAGTAGTTCAAAAACGGGACAGGGGCGAAGGAATCAGCCCCAGCATTTT. This sequence encodes CASSSKTGQGRRNQPQHF.